The rows below give T cell receptor beta chains drawn from one sample of a study of identical twins. MiXCR, applied by TCRdb to the 5' RACE reads, yields one record per CDR3 protein. The top ten hold approximately 8.8% of the sample, which has hundreds of thousands of distinct CDR3 sequences, 11% to 15% seen once. Input material: memory (CD45RO+) T cells sorted from blood. Source of these receptors: a woman aged 18-30 years in good health. Both conserved end residues are part of each CDR3. D genes are given only for firm matches. Rows give clone size only sometimes, using once, few, many, or a class for an expanded clone.

-,TRBV7-9,TRBJ2-7,-,TGTGCCAGCAGCTTATACGGGGGCAAATCCTACGAGCAGTACTTC,CASSLYGGKSYEQYF
TRBD2,TRBV29-1,TRBJ2-1,few,TGCAGCGTTGAAGCGACCCGGGGGGGAAGGTTCTACAATGAGCAGTTCTTC,CSVEATRGGRFYNEQFF
-,TRBV5-1,TRBJ1-5,-,TGCGCCAGCAGCTTGGCCGGGACAAGGGATCAGCCCCAGCATTTT,CASSLAGTRDQPQHF
-,TRBV7-9,TRBJ1-2,-,TGTGCCAGCAGCTTAGCGCGGTCCGATCATGGCAGGGGCTACACCTTC,CASSLARSDHGRGYTF
-,TRBV20-1,TRBJ1-1,few,TGCAGTGCTCCCGGGGCAGGGATGAACACTGAAGCTTTCTTT,CSAPGAGMNTEAFF
-,TRBV5-4,TRBJ1-2,-,TGTGCCAGCAGCTTGGGACAGCTGACTAACTATGGCTACACCTTC,CASSLGQLTNYGYTF
-,TRBV20-1,TRBJ1-3,-,TGCAGTGCTCGACATGGCGCTGGAAACACCATATATTTT,CSARHGAGNTIYF
-,TRBV7-6,TRBJ1-1,-,TGTGCCAGCAGCTTTCAAGGGGCAACTGAAGCTTTCTTT,CASSFQGATEAFF
-,TRBV28,TRBJ2-2,-,TGTGCCAGCAGTTTAACGGCCGGGGAGCTGTTTTTT,CASSLTAGELFF
-,TRBV20-1,TRBJ1-5,-,TGCAGTGCTAGGGGCAGGGGATTTATGAGCAATCAGCCCCAGCATTTT,CSARGRGFMSNQPQHF
-,TRBV7-2,TRBJ1-2,few,TGTGCCAGCAGCTTAGCTTTGGCTAACTATGGCTACACCTTC,CASSLALANYGYTF
TRBD1,TRBV5-8,TRBJ1-6,many,TGTGCCAGCACCGACCTCGGGACAGGGGGCCCACCCCTCCACTTT,CASTDLGTGGPPLHF
-,TRBV5-1,TRBJ2-5,few,TGCGCCAGCAGCTTGGTAGCTGCAGAGGAGGAGACCCAGTACTTC,CASSLVAAEEETQYF
TRBD1,TRBV5-1,TRBJ2-4,many,TGCGCCTCCCAAACATTGACAGGGGTTGGCATTCAGTACTTC,CASQTLTGVGIQYF
-,TRBV20-1,TRBJ2-7,-,TGCAGTGCTAGAGATTTACGGGTTGCCTACGAGCAGTACTTC,CSARDLRVAYEQYF
-,TRBV3-1,TRBJ1-2,few,TGTGCCAGCAGCCCAGCGGCTGTAGGGGGCTACACCTTC,CASSPAAVGGYTF
-,TRBV20-1,TRBJ1-5,many,TGCAGTGCGGAGGGTTACAATCAGCCCCAGCATTTT,CSAEGYNQPQHF
TRBD1,TRBV5-1,TRBJ1-1,many,TGCGCCAGCAGCAGCACGGACAGGTGGAACGCTGAAGCTTTCTTT,CASSSTDRWNAEAFF
TRBD2,TRBV27,TRBJ2-7,-,TGTGCCAGCAGGGCGACTAGCGGGGGGGCGTACGAGCAGTACTTC,CASRATSGGAYEQYF
-,TRBV7-9,TRBJ1-6,many,TGTGCCAGCAGCGCCCAAGGGGGGAATAATTCACCCCTCCACTTT,CASSAQGGNNSPLHF
TRBD1,TRBV27,TRBJ2-1,few,TGTGCCAGCAGTTTATCTGGGACAGGGAGACACAATGAGCAGTTCTTC,CASSLSGTGRHNEQFF
-,TRBV7-2,TRBJ2-1,few,TGTGCCACCAAATTTTACGGGACTGACTACAATGAGCAGTTCTTC,CATKFYGTDYNEQFF